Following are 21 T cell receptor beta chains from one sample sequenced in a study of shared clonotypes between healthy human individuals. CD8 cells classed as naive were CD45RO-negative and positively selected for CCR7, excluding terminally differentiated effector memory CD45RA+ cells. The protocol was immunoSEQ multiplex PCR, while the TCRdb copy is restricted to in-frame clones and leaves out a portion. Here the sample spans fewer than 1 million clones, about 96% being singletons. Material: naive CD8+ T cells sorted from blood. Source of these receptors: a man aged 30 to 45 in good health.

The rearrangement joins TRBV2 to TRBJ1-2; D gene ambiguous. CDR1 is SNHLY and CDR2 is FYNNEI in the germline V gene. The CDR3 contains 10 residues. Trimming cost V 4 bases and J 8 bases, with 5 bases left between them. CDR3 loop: CASSGLGYTF. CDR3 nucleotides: TGTGCCAGCAGTGGGCTCGGCTACACCTTC.

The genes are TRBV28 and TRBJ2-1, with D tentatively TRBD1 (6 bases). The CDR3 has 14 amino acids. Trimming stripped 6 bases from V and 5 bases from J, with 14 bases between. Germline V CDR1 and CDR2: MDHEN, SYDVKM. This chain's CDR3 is CASRRQEDDNEQFF. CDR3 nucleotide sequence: TGTGCCAGCAGAAGACAGGAGGACGACAATGAGCAGTTCTTC.

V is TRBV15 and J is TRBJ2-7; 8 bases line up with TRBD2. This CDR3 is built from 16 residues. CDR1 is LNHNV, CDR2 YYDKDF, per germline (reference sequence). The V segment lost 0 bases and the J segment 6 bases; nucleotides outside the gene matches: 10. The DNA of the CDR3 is TGTGCCACCAGCAGAGATAGGCGGGGGGTATTTTTCGAGCAGTACTTC. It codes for CATSRDRRGVFFEQYF.

CDR3 loop: CASSQDPYSGSSYNEQFF. CDR3 sequence (DNA): TGCGCCAGCAGCCAAGATCCCTATAGCGGGAGCTCCTACAATGAGCAGTTCTTC. The chain couples TRBV4-3 to TRBJ2-1; 9 bases line up with TRBD2. Germline V gene sequence: CDR1 LGHNA, CDR2 YSLEER. This CDR3 region has 18 residues. V gave up 0 bases and J gave up 0 bases; unmatched junction bases: 6.

DNA of the CDR3: TGTGCCAGCAGCCCGACCGGGACTAGCGGATACGAGCAGTACTTC. Translated: CASSPTGTSGYEQYF. The chain joins TRBV7-3 to TRBJ2-7; TRBD2 agrees at 11 bases. Germline loops: CDR1 SGHTA, CDR2 FQGTGA. There are 15 residues in the CDR3. The V and J ends lost 5 bases and 4 bases, in that order; junction bases with no gene match: 7.

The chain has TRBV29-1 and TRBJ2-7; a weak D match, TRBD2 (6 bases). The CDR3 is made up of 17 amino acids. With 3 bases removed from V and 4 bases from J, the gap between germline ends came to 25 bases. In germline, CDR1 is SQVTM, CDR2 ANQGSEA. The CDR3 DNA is TGCAGCGTTGAGGGAACTGAACCCCCCGGGGAGGAGTACGAGCAGTACTTC. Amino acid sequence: CSVEGTEPPGEEYEQYF.

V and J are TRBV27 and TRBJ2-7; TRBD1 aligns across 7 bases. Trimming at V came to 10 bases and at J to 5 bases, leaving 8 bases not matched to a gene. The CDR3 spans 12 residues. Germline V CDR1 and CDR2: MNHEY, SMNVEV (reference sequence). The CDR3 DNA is TGTGCCACCTGGACAGGATTTAACGAGCAGTACTTC. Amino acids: CATWTGFNEQYF.

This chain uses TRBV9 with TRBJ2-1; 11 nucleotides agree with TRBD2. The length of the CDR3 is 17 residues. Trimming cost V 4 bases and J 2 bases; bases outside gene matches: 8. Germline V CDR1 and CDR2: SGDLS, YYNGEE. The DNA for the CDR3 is TGTGCCAGCAGCCATAAAGAGGGACTAGCGGCCTACAATGAGCAGTTCTTC. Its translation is CASSHKEGLAAYNEQFF.

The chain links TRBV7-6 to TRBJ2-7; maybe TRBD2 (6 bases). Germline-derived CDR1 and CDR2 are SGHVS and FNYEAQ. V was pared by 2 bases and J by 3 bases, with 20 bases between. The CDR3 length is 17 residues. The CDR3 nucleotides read TGTGCCAGCAGCTTAACCCCGACTAGGGGCTCGGACTACGAGCAGTACTTC. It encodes CASSLTPTRGSDYEQYF. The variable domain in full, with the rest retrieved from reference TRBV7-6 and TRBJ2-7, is GAGVSQSPRYKVTKRGQDVALRCDPISGHVSLYWYRQALGQGPEFLTYFNYEAQQDKSGLPNDRFSAERPEGSISTLTIQRTEQRDSAMYRCASSLTPTRGSDYEQYFGPGTRLTVT.

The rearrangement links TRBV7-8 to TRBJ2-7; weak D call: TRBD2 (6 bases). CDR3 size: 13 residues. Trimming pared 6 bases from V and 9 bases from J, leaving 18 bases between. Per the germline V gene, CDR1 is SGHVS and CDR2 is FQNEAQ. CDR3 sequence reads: CASRGEGRMWQYF. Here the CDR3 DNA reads TGTGCCAGCAGGGGTGAGGGGAGGATGTGGCAGTACTTC. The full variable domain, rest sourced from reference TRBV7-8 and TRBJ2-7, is GAGVSQSPRYKVAKRGQDVALRCDPISGHVSLFWYQQALGQGPEFLTYFQNEAQLDKSGLPSDRFFAERPEGSVSTLKIQRTQQEDSAVYLCASRGEGRMWQYFGPGTRLTVT.

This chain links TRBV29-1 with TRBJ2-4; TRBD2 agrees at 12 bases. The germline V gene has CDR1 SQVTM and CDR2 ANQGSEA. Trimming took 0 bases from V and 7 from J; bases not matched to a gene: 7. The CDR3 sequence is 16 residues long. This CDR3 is CSVEDGVGTSGNIQYF. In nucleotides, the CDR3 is TGCAGCGTTGAAGATGGAGTTGGGACTAGCGGGAACATTCAGTACTTC.

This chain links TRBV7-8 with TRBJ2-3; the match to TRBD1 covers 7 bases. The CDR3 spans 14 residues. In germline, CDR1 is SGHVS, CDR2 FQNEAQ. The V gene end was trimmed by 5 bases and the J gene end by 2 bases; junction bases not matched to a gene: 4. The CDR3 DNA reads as TGTGCCAGCAGCCTCGGGACAGACACAGATACGCAGTATTTT. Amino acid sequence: CASSLGTDTDTQYF.

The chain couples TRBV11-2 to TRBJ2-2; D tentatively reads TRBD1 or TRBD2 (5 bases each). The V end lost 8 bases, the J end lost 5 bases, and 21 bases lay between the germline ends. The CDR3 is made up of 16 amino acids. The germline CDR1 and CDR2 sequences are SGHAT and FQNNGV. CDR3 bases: TGTGCCAGCGGGTTCGGGACCGCCGTCGGAACCGGGGAGCTGTTTTTT. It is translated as CASGFGTAVGTGELFF.

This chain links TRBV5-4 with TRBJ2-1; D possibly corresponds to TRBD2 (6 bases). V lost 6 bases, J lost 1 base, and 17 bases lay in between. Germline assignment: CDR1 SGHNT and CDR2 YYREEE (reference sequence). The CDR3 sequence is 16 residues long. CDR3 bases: TGTGCCAGCACCACGGAGGGACGGGGATCCTACAATGAGCAGTTCTTC. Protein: CASTTEGRGSYNEQFF.

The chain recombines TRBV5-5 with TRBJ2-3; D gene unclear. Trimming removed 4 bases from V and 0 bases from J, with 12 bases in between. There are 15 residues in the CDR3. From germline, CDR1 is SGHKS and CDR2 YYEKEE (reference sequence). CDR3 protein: CASSQAISSTDTQYF. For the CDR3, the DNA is TGTGCCAGCAGCCAGGCTATCTCTAGCACAGATACGCAGTATTTT.

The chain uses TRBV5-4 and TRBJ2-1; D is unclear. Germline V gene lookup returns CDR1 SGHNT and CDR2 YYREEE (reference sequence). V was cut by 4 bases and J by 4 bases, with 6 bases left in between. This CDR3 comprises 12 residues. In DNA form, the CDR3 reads TGTGCCAGCAGCGCCAGGTACAATGAGCAGTTCTTC. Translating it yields CASSARYNEQFF.

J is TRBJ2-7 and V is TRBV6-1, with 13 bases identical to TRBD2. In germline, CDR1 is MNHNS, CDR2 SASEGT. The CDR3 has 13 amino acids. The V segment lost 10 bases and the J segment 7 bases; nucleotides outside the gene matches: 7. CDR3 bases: TGTGCCATCCTGACTAGCGGGAGGAATGAGCAGTACTTC. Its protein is CAILTSGRNEQYF.

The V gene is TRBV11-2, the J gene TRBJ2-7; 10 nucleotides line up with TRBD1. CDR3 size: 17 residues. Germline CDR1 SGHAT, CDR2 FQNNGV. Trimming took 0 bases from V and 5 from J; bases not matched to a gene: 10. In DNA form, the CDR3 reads TGTGCCAGCAGCTTAGAACATATCCGGGACAGGGGTGACGAGCAGTACTTC. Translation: CASSLEHIRDRGDEQYF.

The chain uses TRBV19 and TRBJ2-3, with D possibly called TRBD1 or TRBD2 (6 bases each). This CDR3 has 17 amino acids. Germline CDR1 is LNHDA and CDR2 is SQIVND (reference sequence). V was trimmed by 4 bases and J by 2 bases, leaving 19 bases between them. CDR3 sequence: CASSTLGWGAPTDTQYF. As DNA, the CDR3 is TGTGCCAGTAGTACCCTCGGGTGGGGGGCCCCCACAGATACGCAGTATTTT.

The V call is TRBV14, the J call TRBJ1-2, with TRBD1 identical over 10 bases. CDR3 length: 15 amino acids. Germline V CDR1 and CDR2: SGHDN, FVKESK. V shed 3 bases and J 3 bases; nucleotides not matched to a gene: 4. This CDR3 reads CASSHPGQGHYGYTF. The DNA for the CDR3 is TGTGCCAGCAGCCATCCGGGACAGGGGCACTATGGCTACACCTTC.

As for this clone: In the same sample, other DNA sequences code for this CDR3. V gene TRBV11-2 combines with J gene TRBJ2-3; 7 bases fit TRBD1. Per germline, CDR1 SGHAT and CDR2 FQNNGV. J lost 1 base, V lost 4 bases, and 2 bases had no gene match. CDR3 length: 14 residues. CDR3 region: CASSSTGGTDTQYF. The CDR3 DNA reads TGTGCCAGCAGCTCAACAGGGGGCACAGATACGCAGTATTTT. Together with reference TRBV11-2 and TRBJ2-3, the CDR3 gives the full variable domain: EAGVAQSPRYKIIEKRQSVAFWCNPISGHATLYWYQQILGQGPKLLIQFQNNGVVDDSQLPKDRFSAERLKGVDSTLKIQPAKLEDSAVYLCASSSTGGTDTQYFGPGTRLTVL.